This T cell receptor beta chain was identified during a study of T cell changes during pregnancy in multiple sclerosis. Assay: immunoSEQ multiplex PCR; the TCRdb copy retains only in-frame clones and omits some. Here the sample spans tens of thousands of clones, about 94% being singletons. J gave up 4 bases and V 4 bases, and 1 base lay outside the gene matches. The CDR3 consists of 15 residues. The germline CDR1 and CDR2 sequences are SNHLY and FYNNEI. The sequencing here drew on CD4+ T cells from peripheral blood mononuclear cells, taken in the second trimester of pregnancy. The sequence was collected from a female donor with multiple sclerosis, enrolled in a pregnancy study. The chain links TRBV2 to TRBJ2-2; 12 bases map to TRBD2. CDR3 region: CASSGTSGITGELFF. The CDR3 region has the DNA TGTGCCAGCAGTGGGACTAGCGGGATCACCGGGGAGCTGTTTTTT.